A selection of T cell receptor beta chains follows, all from one sample in a study of PD-1 blockade in mismatch repair-deficient tumors. Measured with immunoSEQ multiplex PCR; TCRdb has only the in-frame clones, and not every one. The sample lists around 50,000 clones, around four fifths occurring once. Sequenced here: peripheral blood, sampled 4 weeks after starting pembrolizumab. The receptors here all came from an adult with mismatch repair-deficient cancer. Each CDR3 is given with its conserved first and last residue. D genes are given only for firm matches. The size field is filled for only some rows; it gives once, few, many or a size class.

d_call,v_call,clone_size,j_call,cdr3_aa,cdr3_nt
NA,TRBV6-5,many,TRBJ2-2,CASSPSQGAGELFF,TGTGCCAGCAGTCCGTCTCAGGGCGCCGGGGAGCTGTTTTTT
NA,TRBV7-9,NA,TRBJ2-3,CASSHALGNTDTQYF,TGTGCCAGCAGCCACGCGCTAGGAAACACAGATACGCAGTATTTT
NA,TRBV5-4,NA,TRBJ2-7,CASSLDPARQYF,TGTGCCAGCAGCTTGGATCCAGCGAGGCAGTACTTC
TRBD2,TRBV11-3,NA,TRBJ2-3,CASSPPGGGGTDTQYF,TGTGCCAGCAGCCCCCCGGGGGGGGGTGGCACAGATACGCAGTATTTT
TRBD1,TRBV19,NA,TRBJ2-7,CASSAGGRDEQYF,TGTGCCAGTAGCGCAGGGGGCCGGGACGAGCAGTACTTC
NA,TRBV25-1,NA,TRBJ1-1,CASSESGDLNTEAFF,TGTGCCAGCAGTGAATCTGGGGACTTGAACACTGAAGCTTTCTTT
NA,TRBV27,NA,TRBJ2-7,CASLLRGGPGEQYF,TGTGCCAGTCTCCTCCGAGGAGGGCCGGGCGAGCAGTACTTC
NA,TRBV28,NA,TRBJ2-3,CASSKDSLTDTQYF,TGTGCCAGCAGTAAGGACTCCCTCACAGATACGCAGTATTTT
TRBD1,TRBV5-6,few,TRBJ2-1,CASSGAGGEQFF,TGTGCCAGCAGCGGAGCAGGGGGCGAGCAGTTCTTC
NA,TRBV19,NA,TRBJ1-1,CASSIGGTLMNTEAFF,TGTGCCAGTAGTATAGGGGGGACACTCATGAACACTGAAGCTTTCTTT
NA,TRBV5-1,NA,TRBJ2-2,CASSVLASNTGELFF,TGCGCCAGCAGCGTCCTAGCGTCGAACACCGGGGAGCTGTTTTTT
NA,TRBV30,NA,TRBJ2-3,CAWTGGGRGDPNTQYF,TGTGCCTGGACAGGAGGCGGGCGGGGAGATCCAAATACGCAGTATTTT
NA,TRBV2,NA,TRBJ1-1,CASSRGVSNTEAFF,TGTGCCAGCAGTAGGGGGGTGAGTAACACTGAAGCTTTCTTT
TRBD1,TRBV27,NA,TRBJ1-2,CASSLAPGQNYGYTF,TGTGCCAGCAGTTTAGCCCCGGGACAGAACTATGGCTACACCTTC
NA,TRBV29-1,NA,TRBJ2-1,CSGRNNEQFF,TGCAGCGGGCGGAACAATGAGCAGTTCTTC
NA,TRBV9,NA,TRBJ1-1,CASSVAGGQGTEAFF,TGTGCCAGCAGCGTAGCGGGGGGGCAAGGCACTGAAGCTTTCTTT
NA,TRBV6-6,NA,TRBJ2-7,CASSRYISYEQYF,TGTGCCAGCAGTCGTTATATCTCCTACGAGCAGTACTTC
NA,TRBV28,NA,TRBJ2-1,CASRGQGFNNEQFF,TGTGCCAGCAGGGGGCAGGGATTCAACAATGAGCAGTTCTTC
NA,TRBV6-1,NA,TRBJ2-3,CASREVGTDTQYF,TGTGCCAGCAGGGAAGTTGGCACAGATACGCAGTATTTT
NA,TRBV10-3,NA,TRBJ2-7,CASRGGDQHSYEQYF,TGTGCCTCTAGAGGAGGCGACCAGCACTCCTACGAGCAGTACTTC
NA,TRBV19,few,TRBJ1-5,CASSTRGGRSNQPQHF,TGTGCCAGTAGTACCCGCGGTGGGCGGAGCAATCAGCCCCAGCATTTT
TRBD1,TRBV7-9,NA,TRBJ1-1,CASSLTGQENTEAFF,TGTGCCAGCAGCTTAACGGGACAGGAGAACACTGAAGCTTTCTTT
TRBD1,TRBV30,NA,TRBJ1-1,CAWSAWDRSYTEAFF,TGTGCCTGGAGTGCGTGGGACAGAAGTTACACTGAAGCTTTCTTT
NA,TRBV19,NA,TRBJ1-1,CASSIDSENSMNTEAFF,TGTGCCAGTAGTATAGATTCTGAGAACAGCATGAACACTGAAGCTTTCTTT
TRBD1,TRBV6-4,once,TRBJ2-7,CASSDWQGADYEQYF,TGTGCCAGCAGTGACTGGCAGGGGGCAGACTACGAGCAGTACTTC
NA,TRBV2,NA,TRBJ2-5,CASTPLSGETQYF,TGTGCCAGCACCCCACTGTCGGGAGAGACCCAGTACTTC
TRBD2,TRBV2,NA,TRBJ2-5,CASSVSSGAPQETQYF,TGTGCCAGCAGTGTCTCTAGCGGGGCACCTCAAGAGACCCAGTACTTC
TRBD1,TRBV4-3,NA,TRBJ2-7,CASSQAGTGFREQYF,TGCGCCAGCAGCCAAGCGGGGACAGGGTTTCGCGAGCAGTACTTC
NA,TRBV4-1,NA,TRBJ2-1,CASSQEWGGVPHEQFF,TGCGCCAGCAGCCAAGAATGGGGAGGTGTTCCCCATGAGCAGTTCTTC
NA,TRBV6-1,NA,TRBJ2-1,CASMLPLNYQQFF,TGTGCCAGCATGCTCCCCCTTAATTACCAACAGTTCTTC
NA,TRBV11-2,NA,TRBJ1-2,CASSLGRAPYTF,TGTGCCAGCAGCTTAGGGAGGGCCCCCTACACCTTC
NA,TRBV30,NA,TRBJ2-3,CAWSQGTDTQYF,TGTGCCTGGAGTCAGGGCACAGATACGCAGTATTTT
TRBD2,TRBV11-3,NA,TRBJ2-2,CASSPPAGEDTGELFF,TGTGCCAGCAGCCCTCCAGCGGGAGAGGACACCGGGGAGCTGTTTTTT
NA,TRBV25-1,NA,TRBJ2-6,CASTGQGTLSGANVLTF,TGTGCCAGTACCGGGCAGGGTACCCTCTCTGGGGCCAACGTCCTGACTTTC
NA,TRBV28,few,TRBJ2-7,CASRTQGRSMFYEQYF,TGTGCCAGCAGGACACAGGGAAGGAGCATGTTCTACGAGCAGTACTTC
TRBD2,TRBV7-7,NA,TRBJ2-3,CASSPRGIAGGDTQYF,TGTGCTAGCAGCCCCAGGGGTATAGCGGGGGGAGATACGCAGTATTTT
NA,TRBV5-5,NA,TRBJ1-2,CASSSGVDYGYTF,TGTGCCAGCAGCTCGGGGGTGGACTATGGCTACACCTTC
TRBD2,TRBV19,NA,TRBJ2-7,CASSSRGVVNEQYF,TGTGCCAGTAGTTCCCGGGGGGTGGTCAACGAGCAGTACTTC
NA,TRBV9,NA,TRBJ1-2,CASSVGEGLSYGYTF,TGTGCCAGCAGCGTAGGGGAGGGGTTAAGCTATGGCTACACCTTC
TRBD2,TRBV14,NA,TRBJ2-1,CASSQEGLSYNEQFF,TGTGCCAGCAGCCAAGAGGGACTATCCTACAATGAGCAGTTCTTC
TRBD1,TRBV7-6,NA,TRBJ1-2,CASSPRTGRNYGYTF,TGTGCCAGCAGCCCACGGACAGGGAGGAACTATGGCTACACCTTC
NA,TRBV7-9,NA,TRBJ2-1,CASSFSGGSYNEQFF,TGTGCCAGCAGCTTCTCCGGGGGCTCCTACAATGAGCAGTTCTTC
NA,TRBV7-9,NA,TRBJ2-7,CASSSGIPYEQYF,TGTGCCAGCAGCTCCGGGATTCCATACGAGCAGTACTTC
NA,TRBV19,once,TRBJ2-4,CAVKGLSKNIQYF,TGTGCCGTCAAGGGACTTTCCAAAAACATTCAGTACTTC
TRBD2,TRBV5-4,NA,TRBJ2-1,CASSLGGRALYGNNEQFF,TGTGCCAGCAGCTTGGGGGGGAGGGCCTTATATGGGAACAATGAGCAGTTCTTC
NA,TRBV5-4,NA,TRBJ2-2,CASSRGQANTGELFF,TGTGCCAGCAGCCGGGGCCAAGCGAACACCGGGGAGCTGTTTTTT
NA,TRBV10-3,NA,TRBJ1-1,CAISEYRVGDTEAFF,TGTGCCATCAGTGAGTACAGGGTCGGGGACACTGAAGCTTTCTTT
NA,TRBV5-1,NA,TRBJ1-1,CASSLDSMDTEAFF,TGCGCCAGCAGTTTGGACAGTATGGACACTGAAGCTTTCTTT
TRBD2,TRBV6-5,NA,TRBJ2-1,CASSQTSGSYNEQFF,TGTGCCAGCAGCCAGACTAGCGGGAGTTACAATGAGCAGTTCTTC
TRBD1,TRBV12-5,NA,TRBJ1-1,CASGLWTGVVTEAFF,TGTGCTAGTGGTTTATGGACAGGGGTTGTCACTGAAGCTTTCTTT
NA,TRBV25-1,NA,TRBJ2-1,CASSELTLGSYNEQFF,TGTGCCAGCAGTGAATTAACCCTCGGCTCCTACAATGAGCAGTTCTTC
NA,TRBV7-3,NA,TRBJ2-5,CASSSNGGETQYF,TGTGCCAGCAGCTCTAACGGGGGTGAGACCCAGTACTTC
NA,TRBV11-1,few,TRBJ1-2,CASSSPGARGYTF,TGTGCCAGCAGCTCCCCGGGTGCGCGGGGCTACACCTTC
TRBD2,TRBV11-3,NA,TRBJ2-1,CASRRSTSGPYNEQFF,TGTGCCAGCAGACGTTCTACTAGCGGCCCCTACAATGAGCAGTTCTTC
NA,TRBV6-5,NA,TRBJ2-1,CASSYSRTGNEQFF,TGTGCCAGCAGTTACTCGAGAACGGGGAATGAGCAGTTCTTC
NA,TRBV5-1,NA,TRBJ1-1,CASSKGPKEFF,TGCGCCAGCAGCAAGGGACCTAAGGAGTTCTTT
NA,TRBV12-5,NA,TRBJ2-7,CASSRSGTYEQYF,TGTGCTAGTTCCAGGAGCGGTACCTACGAGCAGTACTTC
NA,TRBV28,few,TRBJ1-2,CASSSPSAAANYGYTF,TGTGCCAGCAGTTCGCCTTCGGCCGCAGCTAACTATGGCTACACCTTC
NA,TRBV4-3,NA,TRBJ2-3,CASSQVGSLLGDTQYF,TGCGCCAGCAGCCAGGTCGGGAGCCTCCTCGGTGATACGCAGTATTTT